A single sample is the source of the 24 T cell receptor beta chains below, sequenced in a study of cytomegalovirus exposure and HLA in healthy donors. This PCR relied on a set of 60 Vbeta primers and 13 Jbeta primers. Here immunoSEQ multiplex PCR was the method, and the copy in TCRdb shows in-frame clones only, minus some. The sample lists roughly 190,000 clones, over 75% occurring once. Source material: PBMCs. The receptors derive from a young man in good health and CMV-seronegative.

The chain combines TRBV19 with TRBJ2-5; the D gene is possibly TRBD1 (6 bases). Per germline, CDR1 LNHDA and CDR2 SQIVND (reference sequence). With 8 bases removed from V and 7 bases from J, the gap between germline ends came to 17 bases. The CDR3 runs 13 residues. Here the CDR3 reads CASSPGAVGTQYF. For the CDR3, the DNA is TGTGCCAGTTCCCCAGGGGCCGTGGGGACCCAGTACTTC.

The gene calls are TRBV18 and TRBJ2-7; 10 positions match TRBD1. The CDR3 has 16 amino acids. V trimming: 3 bases; J trimming: 4 bases; junction bases outside the gene matches: 9. CDR1 and CDR2 (germline): KGHSH, LQKENI. CDR3 DNA sequence: TGTGCCAGCTCACCGGAGACAGGGGGCGCAGGGTACGAGCAGTACTTC. Translation gives CASSPETGGAGYEQYF.

V is TRBV9 and J is TRBJ2-1; D unclear. V was clipped by 0 bases and J by 6 bases, with 13 bases between them. The CDR3 extends over 15 amino acids. Germline loops: CDR1 SGDLS, CDR2 YYNGEE. CDR3 protein: CASSVGGSPGNEQFF. The DNA for the CDR3 is TGTGCCAGCAGCGTAGGTGGTAGTCCGGGCAATGAGCAGTTCTTC. The full variable domain, with the rest looked up from reference TRBV9 and TRBJ2-1, is DSGVTQTPKHLITATGQRVTLRCSPRSGDLSVYWYQQSLDQGLQFLIQYYNGEERAKGNILERFSAQQFPDLHSELNLSSLELGDSALYFCASSVGGSPGNEQFFGPGTRLTVL.

This chain connects TRBV9 to TRBJ1-3; D unresolved. Trimming pared 1 base from V and 0 bases from J, leaving 8 bases between. In germline, CDR1 is SGDLS, CDR2 YYNGEE. The CDR3 totals 15 residues. The DNA of the CDR3 is TGTGCCAGCAGCGTACATGCGGGCTCTGGAAACACCATATATTTT. Its translation is CASSVHAGSGNTIYF.

V and J are TRBV10-3 and TRBJ2-7; TRBD2 agrees at 9 bases. Germline V gene sequence: CDR1 ENHRY, CDR2 SYGVKD. J lost 1 base, V lost 8 bases, and 9 bases had no gene match. CDR3 length: 15 residues. The CDR3 region has the DNA TGTGCCATCTCGGCGGGAGGGGCCCTATCCTACGAGCAGTACTTC. It translates to CAISAGGALSYEQYF.

The V gene is TRBV7-6, the J gene TRBJ2-7; 7 nucleotides agree with TRBD2. The ends lost 8 bases at V and 3 bases at J; junction bases unmatched: 7. This CDR3 has 13 amino acids. Germline values: CDR1 SGHVS, CDR2 FNYEAQ. The CDR3 is CASGAGESYEQYF. The CDR3 DNA reads as TGTGCCAGCGGCGCGGGGGAGAGCTACGAGCAGTACTTC.

The chain employs TRBV4-3 and TRBJ2-7; 7 positions match TRBD2. The trim removed 1 base at V and 2 bases at J, leaving 5 bases unmatched. Per the germline V gene, CDR1 is LGHNA and CDR2 is YSLEER. This CDR3 comprises 15 residues. CDR3 residues: CASSQASGAPYEQYF. CDR3 sequence (DNA): TGCGCCAGCAGCCAAGCGAGCGGGGCCCCCTACGAGCAGTACTTC.

V and J are TRBV27 and TRBJ2-2; no clear D. Germline V gene data show CDR1 as MNHEY and CDR2 as SMNVEV (reference sequence). The V end was cut by 6 bases, the J end by 7 bases, with 6 bases between. The CDR3 length is 11 residues. The CDR3 sequence is CASSPIGELFF. CDR3 sequence (DNA): TGTGCCAGCAGCCCAATCGGGGAGCTGTTTTTT.

The chain joins TRBV6-6 to TRBJ1-5, with TRBD1 identical over 7 bases. Germline V gene data show CDR1 as MNHNY and CDR2 as SVGAGI (reference sequence). Losses at the gene ends were 6 bases for V and 0 bases for J; bases not matched to a gene: 5. This CDR3 region has 15 residues. The CDR3 protein is CASSPTGSSNQPQHF. The DNA for the CDR3 is TGTGCCAGCAGCCCGACAGGGTCTAGCAATCAGCCCCAGCATTTT.

The table lists this clone with a few counts. This sequence joins TRBV5-1 and TRBJ2-7; D perhaps matches TRBD2 (5 bases). This CDR3 contains 14 residues. Germline V lookup: CDR1 SGHRS, CDR2 YFSETQ. Trimming shortened V by 4 bases and J by 2 bases, and 13 bases separated the two germline ends. CDR3 region: CASSGAREPYEQYF. CDR3 nucleotide sequence: TGCGCCAGCAGCGGAGCGAGGGAGCCCTACGAGCAGTACTTC.

V is TRBV5-1 and J is TRBJ2-5, with D uncertain. Germline V gives CDR1 SGHRS, CDR2 YFSETQ. There are 12 residues in the CDR3. Trimming stripped 3 bases from V and 5 bases from J, with 8 bases between. The CDR3 DNA sequence: TGCGCCAGCAGCTCACCCGGGGAGACCCAGTACTTC. Translating it yields CASSSPGETQYF. The whole variable domain, filled in from reference TRBV5-1 and TRBJ2-5, reads KAGVTQTPRYLIKTRGQQVTLSCSPISGHRSVSWYQQTPGQGLQFLFEYFSETQRNKGNFPGRFSGRQFSNSRSEMNVSTLELGDSALYLCASSSPGETQYFGPGTRLLVL.

This chain connects TRBV4-1 to TRBJ1-5; D remains unclear. CDR1 and CDR2 (germline): MGHRA, YSYEKL. This CDR3 is 15 amino acids long. V was shortened by 1 base and J by 8 bases, with 15 bases between the two germline ends. The CDR3 protein is CASSQGQTVSEPQHF. The CDR3 DNA is TGCGCCAGCAGCCAAGGCCAGACTGTGAGTGAGCCCCAGCATTTT.

The chain employs TRBV5-6 and TRBJ2-3, with a tentative D call TRBD1 (5 bases). The V and J ends lost 2 bases and 0 bases respectively, with 7 bases between them. Germline V lookup: CDR1 SGHDT, CDR2 YYEEEE. The CDR3 is 14 residues long. The CDR3 bases are TGTGCCAGCAGCTTTGGGGCTAGCACAGATACGCAGTATTTT. It is translated as CASSFGASTDTQYF.

This clone was seen a handful of times. The gene calls are TRBV18 and TRBJ1-2; the match to TRBD1 covers 7 bases. This CDR3 comprises 15 residues. Germline CDR1 and CDR2: KGHSH and LQKENI. J lost 0 bases, V lost 5 bases, and 6 bases had no gene match. The CDR3 here is CASSSGQTANYGYTF. The CDR3 DNA reads as TGTGCCAGCTCATCGGGACAGACTGCTAACTATGGCTACACCTTC.

This clone came up a few times. The chain couples TRBV5-4 to TRBJ2-2, with TRBD2 matching 11 bases. CDR1 SGHNT and CDR2 YYREEE come from the germline V gene (reference sequence). Losses at the gene ends were 2 bases for V and 1 base for J; bases not matched to a gene: 1. The CDR3 runs to 16 residues. The CDR3 DNA follows: TGTGCCAGCAGCTTTGGGACTAGCGGGAACACCGGGGAGCTGTTTTTT. Protein sequence: CASSFGTSGNTGELFF.

The chain carries TRBV7-9 and TRBJ1-3, with 7 bases matching TRBD1. The CDR3 has 15 residues. CDR1 and CDR2 (germline): SEHNR, FQNEAQ (reference sequence). J lost 1 base, V lost 5 bases, and 5 bases had no gene match. This CDR3 reads CASSKNRGSGNTIYF. CDR3 nucleotide sequence: TGTGCCAGCAGCAAGAACAGGGGATCTGGAAACACCATATATTTT.

The V gene is TRBV7-2, the J gene TRBJ1-2, with 10 bases identical to TRBD1. The CDR3 runs to 15 residues. With V trimmed by 6 bases and J by 6 bases, 10 bases remained unmatched. Per the germline V gene, CDR1 is SGHTA and CDR2 is FQGNSA. The CDR3 reads CASRLTGGRVDGYTF. CDR3 sequence (DNA): TGTGCCAGCAGGTTGACAGGGGGCCGTGTCGATGGCTACACCTTC.

V is TRBV11-2 and J is TRBJ2-1; D is ambiguous. Trimming cost V 1 base and J 0 bases, with 16 bases left between them. Germline V gene lookup returns CDR1 SGHAT and CDR2 FQNNGV. The CDR3 covers 18 residues. CDR3 in amino acids: CASSLGLVPISSYNEQFF. The DNA of the CDR3 is TGTGCCAGCAGCTTAGGGCTAGTACCTATTAGCTCCTACAATGAGCAGTTCTTC.

This clone was recorded only once. The chain couples TRBV11-3 to TRBJ2-5; D may be TRBD2 (5 bases). The CDR3 runs to 14 residues. Germline CDR1 is SGHNT and CDR2 is YENEEA. The V and J ends lost 8 bases and 5 bases respectively, with 18 bases between them. The CDR3 spells CASSRGGKLETQYF. The CDR3 bases are TGTGCCAGCTCTCGGGGTGGGAAACTGGAGACCCAGTACTTC. Together with reference TRBV11-3 and TRBJ2-5, the CDR3 gives the full variable domain: EAGVVQSPRYKIIEKKQPVAFWCNPISGHNTLYWYLQNLGQGPELLIRYENEEAVDDSQLPKDRFSAERLKGVDSTLKIQPAELGDSAVYLCASSRGGKLETQYFGPGTRLLVL.

With respect to this clone: One end of the junction is discordant with germline, which a read error may explain. This chain connects TRBV27 to TRBJ2-7; perhaps TRBD1 as D (6 bases). CDR3 length: 14 amino acids. The germline gives CDR1 MNHEY, CDR2 SMNVEV (reference sequence). DNA for the CDR3: TGTGCCAGCAGTTTGACAGGAAGCTCCTACGGGCAGTACTTC. Protein product: CASSLTGSSYGQYF.

The rearrangement joins TRBV5-4 to TRBJ2-7; 11 nucleotides match TRBD2. The CDR3 has 14 amino acids. The V and J ends lost 8 bases and 3 bases, in that order; junction bases with no gene match: 7. The germline V gene encodes CDR1 SGHNT and CDR2 YYREEE (reference sequence). CDR3 bases: TGTGCCAGTTTTACTAGCGGGAGAAACTACGAGCAGTACTTC. Protein product: CASFTSGRNYEQYF.

The J gene is TRBJ1-2, the V gene TRBV5-4, with D tentatively TRBD1 (6 bases). The V end was cut by 0 bases, the J end by 7 bases, with 13 bases between. Germline assignment: CDR1 SGHNT and CDR2 YYREEE (reference sequence). CDR3 length: 14 residues. CDR3 DNA sequence: TGTGCCAGCAGCTTGGATGGGGGCTTATCTGGCTACACCTTC. Protein product: CASSLDGGLSGYTF. Supplemented by reference TRBV5-4 and TRBJ1-2, the full variable domain reads ETGVTQSPTHLIKTRGQQVTLRCSSQSGHNTVSWYQQALGQGPQFIFQYYREEENGRGNFPPRFSGLQFPNYSSELNVNALELDDSALYLCASSLDGGLSGYTFGSGTRLTVV.

V gene TRBV7-2 combines with J gene TRBJ2-3, with 9 positions matching TRBD2. Germline lookup yields CDR1 SGHTA and CDR2 FQGNSA. V was clipped by 4 bases and J by 5 bases; unmatched bases: 10. This CDR3 comprises 16 residues. CDR3 loop: CASSSLLAGGGDTQYF. The CDR3 DNA sequence: TGTGCCAGCAGCTCCCTACTGGCGGGGGGGGGAGATACGCAGTATTTT.

The rearrangement uses TRBV7-3 and TRBJ2-1; TRBD1 might be the D (6 bases). Looked up from germline, CDR1 is SGHTA and CDR2 is FQGTGA. V dropped 2 bases and J dropped 4 bases, with 12 bases sitting between them. The CDR3 covers 15 residues. CDR3 DNA sequence: TGTGCCAGCAGCTTAGGGACAACCAGATACAATGAGCAGTTCTTC. It yields the protein CASSLGTTRYNEQFF.